What follows is one T cell receptor beta chain and its context. Its antigen is not identified. This sample was taken from a study of tumor-infiltrating lymphocytes in localized non-small cell lung cancer. Study-level information: The cohort mixed smokers and never-smokers, several histologies, and some post-neoadjuvant-chemotherapy samples. Resected tumor was paired with non-adjacent uninvolved lung from the same patient.

Findings of the study overall: Immunotypes IM1 and IM2 had similar TCR-derived T-cell fractions.

Using immunoSEQ multiplex PCR, the repertoire was profiled, and TCRdb retains in-frame clones only, with some absent. The sample lists roughly 7,200 clones, roughly 70% seen once, with more than 10% in the top ten. Sequenced: lung tumor tissue. The receptor's source is a human donor with non-small cell lung cancer.

In nucleotides, the CDR3 is TGTGCCAGCATGAGGGCGGAGGAAAAGACCCAGTACTTC. Its protein is CASMRAEEKTQYF. The rearrangement joins TRBV2 to TRBJ2-5; the D gene is possibly TRBD2 (5 bases). Germline CDR1 is SNHLY and CDR2 is FYNNEI. This CDR3 contains 13 residues. V lost 7 bases and J lost 6, with 15 bases in between.